The 26 T cell receptor beta chains given below trace back to one sample, sequenced in a study of OX40 agonist ivuxolimab in advanced cancers. Repertoires were generated with immunoSEQ multiplex PCR, while TCRdb's copy carries only in-frame clones and drops some. The data hold over 80,000 clones, with about 93% observed a single time. The sample in question was CD4+ or CD8+ T cells sorted from blood, obtained in a trial of the OX40 agonist ivuxolimab. The receptors shown here come from an adult with an advanced solid tumor such as melanoma, head and neck, liver or kidney cancer.

This chain connects TRBV29-1 to TRBJ1-1; no definite D call. CDR3 length equals 13 residues. Trimming left V 4 bases short and J 1 base short, with 10 bases between. Germline values: CDR1 SQVTM, CDR2 ANQGSEA. The CDR3 region has the DNA TGCAGCGTTGGGAGGGAAACGAACACTGAAGCTTTCTTT. This encodes CSVGRETNTEAFF.

J is TRBJ1-1 and V is TRBV11-3; unclear D gene. V was pared by 5 bases and J by 5 bases, with 18 bases between. The CDR3 runs 15 residues. CDR1 and CDR2 from the germline V gene are SGHNT and YENEEA. CDR3 amino acids: CASSPGKGGKTEAFF. The CDR3 region has the DNA TGTGCCAGCAGCCCCGGGAAGGGCGGAAAGACTGAAGCTTTCTTT. Using reference TRBV11-3 and TRBJ1-1 for the parts outside the CDR3, the full variable domain is EAGVVQSPRYKIIEKKQPVAFWCNPISGHNTLYWYLQNLGQGPELLIRYENEEAVDDSQLPKDRFSAERLKGVDSTLKIQPAELGDSAVYLCASSPGKGGKTEAFFGQGTRLTVV.

This chain uses TRBV11-1 with TRBJ1-2; no reliable D call. The V end lost 5 bases, the J end lost 7 bases, and 26 bases lay between the germline ends. Looked up from germline, CDR1 is SGHAT and CDR2 is FQDESV (reference sequence). The length of the CDR3 is 17 residues. The CDR3 region is CASSAWSREESEGGYTF. CDR3 nucleotide sequence: TGTGCCAGCAGCGCCTGGAGCCGGGAGGAATCGGAGGGTGGCTACACCTTC. The full variable domain, in which reference TRBV11-1 and TRBJ1-2 provide the parts outside the CDR3, is EAEVAQSPRYKITEKSQAVAFWCDPISGHATLYWYRQILGQGPELLVQFQDESVVDDSQLPKDRFSAERLKGVDSTLKIQPAELGDSAMYLCASSAWSREESEGGYTFGSGTRLTVV.

This chain connects TRBV10-3 to TRBJ2-1, with D perhaps matching TRBD2 (6 bases). Trimming left V 7 bases short and J 3 bases short, with 13 bases between. Per germline, CDR1 ENHRY and CDR2 SYGVKD. The CDR3 contains 14 residues. CDR3 in DNA: TGTGCCATCACGTCCCACGGGGGCTACAATGAGCAGTTCTTC. As protein: CAITSHGGYNEQFF.

V and J are TRBV7-2 and TRBJ1-2; D remains unclear. The length of the CDR3 is 14 residues. V dropped 1 base and J dropped 8 bases, with 14 bases sitting between them. Germline V lookup: CDR1 SGHTA, CDR2 FQGNSA. CDR3: CASSLGPGGKGYTF. CDR3 in DNA: TGTGCCAGCAGCTTAGGTCCAGGTGGGAAGGGCTACACCTTC.

The chain combines TRBV19 with TRBJ2-7; the match to TRBD2 covers 7 bases. Germline V lookup: CDR1 LNHDA, CDR2 SQIVND (reference sequence). V shed 2 bases, J shed 4 bases, and the junction held 2 bases outside the gene matches. This CDR3 has 13 residues. The CDR3 sequence is CASSINGGYEQYF. The CDR3 DNA reads TGTGCCAGTAGTATAAACGGGGGGTACGAGCAGTACTTC.

This sequence joins TRBV7-9 and TRBJ2-7; 10 bases match TRBD2. Per germline, CDR1 SEHNR and CDR2 FQNEAQ (reference sequence). The CDR3 sequence is 16 residues long. V shed 5 bases, J shed 6 bases, and the junction held 13 bases outside the gene matches. DNA of the CDR3: TGTGCCAGCAGCCCTTGGGGTAGCGGGGGGCCCCGCGAGCAGTACTTC. It translates to CASSPWGSGGPREQYF.

This chain joins TRBV5-1 and TRBJ1-2, with D unclear. Between the trimmed V and J ends, which lost 0 bases and 8 bases, there was a span of 8 bases. The CDR3 contains 12 residues. Germline values: CDR1 SGHRS, CDR2 YFSETQ. DNA of the CDR3: TGCGCCAGCAGCTTGGCAGACCAGGGCTACACCTTC. Protein: CASSLADQGYTF.

This chain uses TRBV7-2 with TRBJ2-1; 8 bases map to TRBD2. The CDR3 is 18 amino acids. The junction had 12 bases not matched to a gene; V was cut back by 4 bases and J by 1 base. Germline V gives CDR1 SGHTA, CDR2 FQGNSA. The CDR3 loop reads CASSSRAFASGSYNEQFF. CDR3 nucleotide sequence: TGTGCCAGCAGCTCGCGTGCCTTCGCTAGCGGGTCCTACAATGAGCAGTTCTTC.

V gene TRBV27 combines with J gene TRBJ2-7; perhaps TRBD2 as D (6 bases). The ends were cut back, 4 bases at V and 3 bases at J, with 13 bases in the middle. Per the germline V gene, CDR1 is MNHEY and CDR2 is SMNVEV (reference sequence). The CDR3 runs to 14 residues. CDR3 amino acids: CASSSAGTYYEQYF. CDR3 sequence (DNA): TGTGCCAGCAGTTCCGCCGGGACTTACTACGAGCAGTACTTC.

The CDR3 reads CASSGTHGNTIYF. Here the CDR3 DNA reads TGTGCCAGTAGCGGGACGCATGGAAACACCATATATTTT. The chain links TRBV19 to TRBJ1-3; tentatively, D is TRBD1 (5 bases). CDR1 is LNHDA and CDR2 is SQIVND in the germline V gene (reference sequence). The CDR3 is 13 amino acids. Trimming shortened V by 6 bases and J by 3 bases, and 9 bases separated the two germline ends.

V gene TRBV6-1 combines with J gene TRBJ1-5; D gene unclear. Trimming removed 3 bases from V and 6 bases from J, with 9 bases in between. The CDR3 totals 13 residues. The germline V gene has CDR1 MNHNS and CDR2 SASEGT. CDR3 residues: CASSEWGTQPQHF. In DNA, the CDR3 is TGTGCCAGCAGTGAGTGGGGTACTCAGCCCCAGCATTTT.

V gene TRBV11-1 combines with J gene TRBJ2-3; 8 bases map to TRBD1. Germline V CDR1 and CDR2: SGHAT, FQDESV (reference sequence). There are 15 residues in the CDR3. Germline trimming cut 4 bases from V and 4 bases from J; bases unmatched to any gene: 7. CDR3 sequence (DNA): TGTGCCAGCAGCTCCCGGACAGGGATGGCAGATACGCAGTATTTT. Its translation is CASSSRTGMADTQYF.

V is TRBV10-2 and J is TRBJ1-2, with no clear D. This CDR3 region has 17 residues. V was cut by 3 bases and J by 3 bases, with 20 bases left in between. Germline lookup yields CDR1 WSHSY and CDR2 SAAADI. CDR3 nucleotide sequence: TGCGCCAGCAGTGACTCTGTCAGTGATTGGGTCTACTATGGCTACACCTTC. Residues: CASSDSVSDWVYYGYTF.

This rearrangement joins TRBV27 to TRBJ2-1, with TRBD2 matching 10 bases. This CDR3 has 19 amino acids. The ends lost 5 bases at V and 2 bases at J; junction bases unmatched: 15. Per germline, CDR1 MNHEY and CDR2 SMNVEV (reference sequence). DNA of the CDR3: TGTGCCAGCAGTAAAAGGAAATTAGCGGGAGGAGGGACCTACAATGAGCAGTTCTTC. This sequence encodes CASSKRKLAGGGTYNEQFF.

The chain couples TRBV27 to TRBJ2-2; D ambiguous. The length of the CDR3 is 12 residues. Germline V lookup: CDR1 MNHEY, CDR2 SMNVEV (reference sequence). Trimming removed 7 bases from V and 3 bases from J, with 6 bases in between. The CDR3, as DNA: TGTGCCAGCAAGCGACACACCGGGGAGCTGTTTTTT. Translating it yields CASKRHTGELFF.

This chain uses TRBV19 with TRBJ2-1, with TRBD2 as a possible D gene (6 bases). Germline CDR1 and CDR2: LNHDA and SQIVND (reference sequence). The length of the CDR3 is 15 residues. V was pared by 3 bases and J by 4 bases, with 13 bases between. The CDR3 loop is CASSILALTYNEQFF. The CDR3, as DNA: TGTGCCAGTAGTATTCTAGCGTTGACTTACAATGAGCAGTTCTTC.

This clone appeared a single time. The chain couples TRBV28 to TRBJ2-7; possible D gene TRBD2, 7 bases. This CDR3 has 15 residues. Per the germline V gene, CDR1 is MDHEN and CDR2 is SYDVKM. V dropped 6 bases and J dropped 0 bases, with 15 bases sitting between them. CDR3 bases: TGTGCCAGCAGCTCAGGGGCTAGCGGCTCCTACGAGCAGTACTTC. This translates into CASSSGASGSYEQYF. The whole variable domain, remainder taken from reference TRBV28 and TRBJ2-7, is DVKVTQSSRYLVKRTGEKVFLECVQDMDHENMFWYRQDPGLGLRLIYFSYDVKMKEKGDIPEGYSVSREKKERFSLILESASTNQTSMYLCASSSGASGSYEQYFGPGTRLTVT.

The DNA of the CDR3 is TGTGCCATCAGCGAATCCCCCGGGACGGGTAACTATGGCTACACCTTC. It yields the protein CAISESPGTGNYGYTF. The chain couples TRBV10-3 to TRBJ1-2, with D possibly matching TRBD1 (5 bases). Trimming took 6 bases from V and 1 from J, leaving 18 bases between them. The CDR3 consists of 16 residues. Germline V lookup: CDR1 ENHRY, CDR2 SYGVKD.

The CDR3 DNA is TGTGCCAGCAGCTTGGCGCCTATGGAGCAGTACTTC. Residues: CASSLAPMEQYF. J is TRBJ2-7 and V is TRBV5-6; D gene unclear. The CDR3 contains 12 residues. V was pared by 0 bases and J by 7 bases, with 8 bases between. From germline, CDR1 is SGHDT and CDR2 YYEEEE.

V gene TRBV5-1 combines with J gene TRBJ2-3, with D perhaps TRBD2 (5 bases). This CDR3 region has 14 residues. Germline CDR1 is SGHRS and CDR2 is YFSETQ. Trimming left V 4 bases short and J 2 bases short, with 11 bases between. In DNA form, the CDR3 reads TGCGCCAGCAGCCCTAACGGGGACACAGATACGCAGTATTTT. Residues: CASSPNGDTDTQYF.

This clone has a single count. V and J are TRBV4-3 and TRBJ2-5; D tentatively reads TRBD1 or TRBD2 (5 bases each). This CDR3 has 15 residues. Trimming took off 3 bases at V and 3 bases at J, with 14 bases between the two ends. The V gene's germline CDR1 is LGHNA and CDR2 YSLEER. The CDR3 is CASSQGSGLKETQYF. The CDR3 DNA reads as TGCGCCAGCAGCCAGGGTTCGGGGCTAAAAGAGACCCAGTACTTC.

The chain couples TRBV30 to TRBJ1-3; D not resolved. Trimming removed 5 bases from V and 0 bases from J, with 8 bases in between. This CDR3 contains 13 residues. Germline V gene data show CDR1 as GTSNPN and CDR2 as SVGIG (reference sequence). CDR3 in DNA: TGTGCCTGGGATGCAAGCTCTGGAAACACCATATATTTT. Its translation is CAWDASSGNTIYF.

Details on this clone: An end of the junction differs from the germline gene, which may be a read error. The same CDR3 also results from other DNA sequences found in this sample. The chain is built from TRBV4-1 and TRBJ1-2; a weak D match, TRBD1 (5 bases). The germline CDR1 and CDR2 sequences are MGHRA and YSYEKL. CDR3 size: 15 residues. CDR3 nucleotides: TGTGCCAGCAGCCGTACAGGCGACAGCCCCTATGGCTACACCTTC. Protein sequence: CASSRTGDSPYGYTF.

The chain has TRBV4-2 and TRBJ2-2; the match to TRBD2 covers 8 bases. In germline, CDR1 is LGHNA, CDR2 YNFKEQ. The J segment lost 5 bases and the V segment lost 1 base, leaving 3 bases of the junction unmatched. The CDR3 is 15 amino acids. CDR3 sequence reads: CASSQAIAGTGELFF. In nucleotides, the CDR3 is TGTGCCAGCAGCCAAGCCATAGCGGGGACCGGGGAGCTGTTTTTT.

This clone was observed a handful of times. CDR3 sequence (DNA): TGTGCCATCAGTGACGCCAGTCTGAACACTGAAGCTTTCTTT. Protein product: CAISDASLNTEAFF. The chain recombines TRBV10-3 with TRBJ1-1; no clear D. Trimming took off 3 bases at V and 0 bases at J, with 8 bases between the two ends. The CDR3 has 14 residues. Germline V CDR1 and CDR2: ENHRY, SYGVKD.